Included here is one T cell receptor beta chain sequence, with context. Its antigen is unidentified. The data are from a study of cytomegalovirus exposure and HLA in healthy donors. Across the study: Some 200 million T cells yielded 117 million unique TCR beta sequences, as an earlier analysis found.

Germline V lookup: CDR1 MDHEN, CDR2 SYDVKM. The length of the CDR3 is 11 residues. V was trimmed by 4 bases and J by 6 bases, leaving 6 bases between them. The PCR had 60 Vbeta and 13 Jbeta primers. The method was immunoSEQ multiplex PCR; TCRdb's version includes in-frame clones alone and lacks a portion of them. The data show fewer than 120,000 clones, around 87% seen once. Notes on the study in general: It was 150 to 200 TCR beta chains that were listed as cytomegalovirus-associated. Sequence variants that were highly shared formed a cluster that was likely a sequencing artifact. As was reported, the HLA-A and HLA-B alleles of most subjects were accurately predicted from TCR beta sequences.

Specimen: PBMCs. This clonotype was sampled from a man in his forties in good health and CMV-seronegative. This chain connects TRBV28 to TRBJ1-1, with no clear D. The CDR3 here is CASSSRAEAFF. The CDR3 DNA follows: TGTGCCAGCAGTTCTCGGGCTGAAGCTTTCTTT. Full variable domain (remainder filled in from reference TRBV28 and TRBJ1-1): DVKVTQSSRYLVKRTGEKVFLECVQDMDHENMFWYRQDPGLGLRLIYFSYDVKMKEKGDIPEGYSVSREKKERFSLILESASTNQTSMYLCASSSRAEAFFGQGTRLTVV.